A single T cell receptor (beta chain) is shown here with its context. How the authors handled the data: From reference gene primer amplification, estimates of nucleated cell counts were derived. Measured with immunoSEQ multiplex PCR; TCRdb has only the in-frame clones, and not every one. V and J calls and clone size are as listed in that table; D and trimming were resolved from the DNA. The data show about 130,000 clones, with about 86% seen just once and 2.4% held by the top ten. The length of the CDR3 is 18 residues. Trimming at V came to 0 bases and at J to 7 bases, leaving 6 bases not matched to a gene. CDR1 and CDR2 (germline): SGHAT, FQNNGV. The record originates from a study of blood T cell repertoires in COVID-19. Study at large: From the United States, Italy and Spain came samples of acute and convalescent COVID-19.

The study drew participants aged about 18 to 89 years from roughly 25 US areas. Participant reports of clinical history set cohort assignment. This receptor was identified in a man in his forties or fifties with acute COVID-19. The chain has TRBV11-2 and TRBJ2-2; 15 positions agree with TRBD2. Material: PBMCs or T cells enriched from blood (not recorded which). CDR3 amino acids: CASSLEGLAGGWSGELFF. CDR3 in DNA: TGTGCCAGCAGCTTAGAAGGACTAGCGGGAGGGTGGAGCGGGGAGCTGTTTTTT.